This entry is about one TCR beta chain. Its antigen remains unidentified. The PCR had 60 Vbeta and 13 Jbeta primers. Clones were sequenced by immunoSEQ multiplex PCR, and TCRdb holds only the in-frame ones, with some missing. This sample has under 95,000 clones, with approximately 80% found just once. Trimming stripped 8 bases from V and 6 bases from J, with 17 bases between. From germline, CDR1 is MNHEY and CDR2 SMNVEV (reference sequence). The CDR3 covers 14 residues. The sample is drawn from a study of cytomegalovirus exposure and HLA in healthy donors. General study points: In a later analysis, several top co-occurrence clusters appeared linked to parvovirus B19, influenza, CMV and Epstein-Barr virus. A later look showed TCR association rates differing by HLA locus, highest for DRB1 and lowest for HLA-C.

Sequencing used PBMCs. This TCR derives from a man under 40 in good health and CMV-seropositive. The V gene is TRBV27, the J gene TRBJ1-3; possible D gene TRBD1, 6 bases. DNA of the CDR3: TGTGCCAGCCGACTTACAGGGAATTCAAACACCATATATTTT. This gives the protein CASRLTGNSNTIYF.